This T cell receptor beta chain stems from a study of spatial heterogeneity in lung cancer. Each molecule of TCR cDNA was tagged with one unique molecular identifier. Using its own MiXCR run on the 5' RACE reads, TCRdb lists one record per CDR3 protein. Among under 25,000 distinct CDR3 sequences listed, about 5% were seen once. The time point denotes: sample taken at primary tumor resection. The CDR3 extends over 12 amino acids. V gave up 7 bases and J gave up 7 bases, with 16 bases separating them. Per germline, CDR1 SQVTM and CDR2 ANQGSEA. Regarding the study as a whole: TCRs found ubiquitously expanded in tumor appeared in blood more at resection than at follow-up.

This clonotype was observed many times. The antigen is not known. The sequencing here drew on PBMCs, taken at surgery. This TCR was sampled from a male donor with early-stage non-small cell lung cancer. This sequence joins TRBV29-1 and TRBJ1-2, with a tentative D call TRBD1 (5 bases). The CDR3 reads CSASDKGSGYTF. As DNA, the CDR3 is TGCAGCGCATCGGACAAGGGCTCTGGCTACACCTTC. Based on the CDR3 plus reference TRBV29-1 and TRBJ1-2, the full variable domain is SAVISQKPSRDICQRGTSLTIQCQVDSQVTMMFWYRQQPGQSLTLIATANQGSEATYESGFVIDKFPISRPNLTFSTLTVSNMSPEDSSIYLCSASDKGSGYTFGSGTRLTVV.